This TCR beta chain stems from a study of T cells in Graves' hyperthyroidism and ophthalmopathy. This clonotype was counted at least ten times. Trimming removed 6 bases at V and 1 base at J, with 9 bases between. The CDR3 consists of 13 residues. Germline values: CDR1 SNHLY, CDR2 FYNNEI. Researchers amplified the TCR beta CDR3 regions from RNA transcripts. The HTBI primer set was used in a first-round RT-PCR of the TCR CDR3. TCRdb re-analysed the multiplex PCR reads in MiXCR, keeping a single row per CDR3 protein. The table has a few hundred thousand distinct CDR3 sequences, roughly 15% seen once; the top ten hold more than 30%.

This sequence was found in a woman in her 50s with Graves' hyperthyroidism that later progressed to Graves' ophthalmopathy. The chain joins TRBV2 to TRBJ1-1; D is perhaps TRBD1 (6 bases). Sequences were obtained from blood. The CDR3 DNA is TGTGCCAGCAGAGAGGACAGGAACACTGAAGCTTTCTTT. Encoded protein: CASREDRNTEAFF. Together with reference TRBV2 and TRBJ1-1, the CDR3 gives the full variable domain: EPEVTQTPSHQVTQMGQEVILRCVPISNHLYFYWYRQILGQKVEFLVSFYNNEISEKSEIFDDQFSVERPDGSNFTLKIRSTKLEDSAMYFCASREDRNTEAFFGQGTRLTVV.